This T cell receptor beta chain was captured by sequencing in a study of Tregs in tolerant kidney transplant recipients. Germline trimming cut 11 bases from V and 2 bases from J; bases unmatched to any gene: 5. CDR3 length: 12 amino acids. Germline CDR1 is MDHEN and CDR2 is SYDVKM. Sequencing used immunoSEQ multiplex PCR; TCRdb keeps in-frame clones, though not all of them. The sample has 55,000 to 80,000 clones, 95% to 98% seen once. CD4+CD25+CD127- Tregs, CD4+CD25- non-Tregs, CD4 and CD8 cells were sorted. This chain connects TRBV28 to TRBJ2-5; 7 positions agree with TRBD1. The source of this sequence is a human donor who received a combined kidney and bone marrow transplant. This specimen was Tregs from blood, taken before the transplant. For the CDR3, the DNA is TGTGCCGGTGGGACAGCACAAGAGACCCAGTACTTC. Protein sequence: CAGGTAQETQYF.